A selection of T cell receptor beta chains follows, all from one sample in a study of tumor-infiltrating lymphocytes in localized non-small cell lung cancer. Clones were read by immunoSEQ multiplex PCR, and TCRdb kept only the in-frame ones, dropping some. The sample lists around 15,000 clones; roughly 79% were seen once. Sequenced: lung tumor tissue. The receptor source for this set is a human donor with non-small cell lung cancer. Both conserved end residues are part of each CDR3. Each record gives: CDR3 length, J gene, V gene, CDR3 protein.

14 TRBJ1-2 TRBV2 CASSVKTGLYGYTF
14 TRBJ2-1 TRBV7-6 CASSLGLAGEVQFF
15 TRBJ2-7 TRBV7-9 CASSLAGAGSYEQYF
13 TRBJ2-1 TRBV9 CASSVQGENEQFF
15 TRBJ2-3 TRBV2 CASSPTGIGTDTQYF
15 TRBJ1-2 TRBV30 CAWSPLEGEAKRCTF
14 TRBJ1-1 TRBV4-2 CASSQDQGTPEAFF
13 TRBJ2-2 TRBV5-1 CATRTGNTGELFF
14 TRBJ1-1 TRBV5-8 CASSLEGGSTEAFF
16 TRBJ1-5 TRBV9 CASSVEERYSNQPQHF
14 TRBJ2-6 TRBV6-1 CASTRDSGANVLTF
14 TRBJ1-5 TRBV5-6 CASSAGISNQPQHF
16 TRBJ2-3 TRBV5-1 CASSLLAGVRGDTQYF
17 TRBJ2-7 TRBV7-2 CASSSHRDFSYIYEQYF
15 TRBJ2-5 TRBV6-6 CASSYSGQGKETQYF
14 TRBJ1-2 TRBV18 CASSLTGTSYGYTF
12 TRBJ1-2 TRBV30 CAWSVQRGGYTF
15 TRBJ1-4 TRBV6-1 CASSTQGGTSEKLFF
15 TRBJ1-2 TRBV28 CASSLRTGGNYGYTF
11 TRBJ1-1 TRBV2 CASTMRAEAFF
17 TRBJ2-7 TRBV7-9 CASSFPARAGGSYEQYF
14 TRBJ1-3 TRBV7-2 CASSPAAEGNTIYF
16 TRBJ2-7 TRBV28 CASSFGGGDGSYEQYF
14 TRBJ1-3 TRBV27 CASSERYSGNTIYF
13 TRBJ2-5 TRBV5-5 CASSRTGQETQYF
16 TRBJ2-1 TRBV5-4 CASSLDGGGGGNEQFF